This TCR beta chain was sequenced in a study of OX40 agonist ivuxolimab in advanced cancers. Across the study: The patients received agonistic anti-OX40 (CD134) antibody ivuxolimab. Participants could have had prior anti-PD-1, anti-PD-L1 or anti-CTLA-4 therapy, and around 40% had some.

V was trimmed by 6 bases and J by 0 bases, leaving 16 bases between them. CDR3 length: 16 amino acids. Germline V gene data show CDR1 as SGHDN and CDR2 as FVKESK. Data came from immunoSEQ multiplex PCR; TCRdb stores just in-frame clones and leaves some out. The repertoire holds about 94,000 clones, with over 75% as singletons. The chain uses TRBV14 and TRBJ2-3; weak D call: TRBD2 (6 bases). The specimen comprised CD4+ or CD8+ T cells sorted from blood, sampled in a trial of the OX40 agonist ivuxolimab. The TCR comes from an adult with an advanced solid tumor such as melanoma, head and neck, liver or kidney cancer. CDR3 in DNA: TGTGCCAGCAGTCACACCGGGACTTTTAGCACAGATACGCAGTATTTT. It yields the protein CASSHTGTFSTDTQYF.